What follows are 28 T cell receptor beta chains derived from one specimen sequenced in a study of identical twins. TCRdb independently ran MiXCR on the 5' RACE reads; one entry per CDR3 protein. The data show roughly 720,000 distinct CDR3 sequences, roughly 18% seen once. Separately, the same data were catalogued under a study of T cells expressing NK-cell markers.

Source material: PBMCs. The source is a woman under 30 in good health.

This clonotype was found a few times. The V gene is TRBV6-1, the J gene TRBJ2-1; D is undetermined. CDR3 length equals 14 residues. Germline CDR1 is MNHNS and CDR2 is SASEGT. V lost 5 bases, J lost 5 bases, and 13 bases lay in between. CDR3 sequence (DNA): TGTGCCAGCAGTCCCGAGTCTGTTAACAATGAGCAGTTCTTC. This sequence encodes CASSPESVNNEQFF.

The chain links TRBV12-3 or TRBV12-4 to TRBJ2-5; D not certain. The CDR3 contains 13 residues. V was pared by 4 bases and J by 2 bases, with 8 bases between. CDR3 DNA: TGTGCCAGCAGTTGGGATCCACAAGAGACCCAGTACTTC. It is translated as CASSWDPQETQYF.

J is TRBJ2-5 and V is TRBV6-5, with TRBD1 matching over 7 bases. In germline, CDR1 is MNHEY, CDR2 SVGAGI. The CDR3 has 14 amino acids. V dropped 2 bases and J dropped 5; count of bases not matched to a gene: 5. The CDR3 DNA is TGTGCCAGCAGTTACGACAGGGTGTCGGAGACCCAGTACTTC. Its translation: CASSYDRVSETQYF.

In nucleotides, the CDR3 is TGCGCCAGCAGCCGAAGCTTATCCACCCGAGGTAGTGGAAACACCATATATTTT. Amino acids: CASSRSLSTRGSGNTIYF. The chain is built from TRBV4-3 and TRBJ1-3, with D hard to call. Germline V lookup: CDR1 LGHNA, CDR2 YSLEER. V lost 4 bases and J 3 bases, leaving 22 bases between the germline ends. The CDR3 length is 18 residues.

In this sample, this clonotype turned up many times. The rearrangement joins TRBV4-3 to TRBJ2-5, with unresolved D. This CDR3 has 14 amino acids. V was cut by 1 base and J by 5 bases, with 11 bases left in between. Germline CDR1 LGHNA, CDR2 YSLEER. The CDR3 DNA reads TGCGCCAGCAGCCAAGTGGGTGACTCGGAGACCCAGTACTTC. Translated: CASSQVGDSETQYF.

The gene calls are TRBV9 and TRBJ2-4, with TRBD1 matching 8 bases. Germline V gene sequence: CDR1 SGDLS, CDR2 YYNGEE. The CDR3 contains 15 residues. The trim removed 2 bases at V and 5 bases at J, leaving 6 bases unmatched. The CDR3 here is CASSVRDRRENIQYF. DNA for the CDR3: TGTGCCAGCAGCGTTAGGGACAGGAGGGAAAACATTCAGTACTTC.

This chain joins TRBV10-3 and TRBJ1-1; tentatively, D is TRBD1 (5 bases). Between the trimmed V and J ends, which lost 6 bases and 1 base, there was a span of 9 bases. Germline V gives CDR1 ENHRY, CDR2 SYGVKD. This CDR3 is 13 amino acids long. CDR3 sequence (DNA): TGTGCCATCAGCGGGACCGCGAACACTGAAGCTTTCTTT. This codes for CAISGTANTEAFF.

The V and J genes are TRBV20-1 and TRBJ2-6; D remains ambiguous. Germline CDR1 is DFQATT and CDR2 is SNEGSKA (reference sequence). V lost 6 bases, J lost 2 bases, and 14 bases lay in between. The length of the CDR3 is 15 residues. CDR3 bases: TGCAGTGCAAGTCAGGTGGTAACTGGGGCCAACGTCCTGACTTTC. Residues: CSASQVVTGANVLTF.

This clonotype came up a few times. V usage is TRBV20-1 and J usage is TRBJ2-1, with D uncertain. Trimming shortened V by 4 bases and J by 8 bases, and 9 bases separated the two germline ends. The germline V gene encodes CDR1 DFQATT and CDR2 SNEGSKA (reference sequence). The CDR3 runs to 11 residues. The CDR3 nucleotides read TGCAGTGCTACGACTGGCCATGAGCAGTTCTTC. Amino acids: CSATTGHEQFF.

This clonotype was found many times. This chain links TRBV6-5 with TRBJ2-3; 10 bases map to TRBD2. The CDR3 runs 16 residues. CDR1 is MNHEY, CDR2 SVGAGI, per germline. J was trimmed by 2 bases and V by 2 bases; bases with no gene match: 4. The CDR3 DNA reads TGTGCCAGCAGTTACGAGACTAGCGGGTTCACAGATACGCAGTATTTT. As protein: CASSYETSGFTDTQYF.

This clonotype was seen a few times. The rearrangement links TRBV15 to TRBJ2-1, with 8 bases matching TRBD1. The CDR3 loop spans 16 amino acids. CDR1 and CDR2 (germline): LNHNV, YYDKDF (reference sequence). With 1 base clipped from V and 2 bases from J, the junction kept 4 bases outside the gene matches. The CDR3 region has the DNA TGTGCCACCAGCAGAGGGACAGGGCCTACCTACAATGAGCAGTTCTTC. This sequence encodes CATSRGTGPTYNEQFF.

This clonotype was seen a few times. CDR3 coding DNA: TGTGCCAGCAGCGTAGGTGCGGGTGGAGCCTACGAGCAGTACTTC. This codes for CASSVGAGGAYEQYF. The chain couples TRBV9 to TRBJ2-7, with D possibly being TRBD2 (5 bases). The germline CDR1 and CDR2 sequences are SGDLS and YYNGEE. CDR3 length equals 15 residues. Trimming took 0 bases from V and 2 from J, leaving 12 bases between them. Full variable domain (rest looked up from reference TRBV9 and TRBJ2-7): DSGVTQTPKHLITATGQRVTLRCSPRSGDLSVYWYQQSLDQGLQFLIQYYNGEERAKGNILERFSAQQFPDLHSELNLSSLELGDSALYFCASSVGAGGAYEQYFGPGTRLTVT.

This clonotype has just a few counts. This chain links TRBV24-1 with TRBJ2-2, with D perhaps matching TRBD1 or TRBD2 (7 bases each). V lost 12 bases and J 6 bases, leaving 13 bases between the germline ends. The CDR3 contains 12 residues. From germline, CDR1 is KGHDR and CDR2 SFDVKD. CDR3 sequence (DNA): TGTGCCTCCCAGGGGGGGCCCGGGGAGCTGTTTTTT. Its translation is CASQGGPGELFF.

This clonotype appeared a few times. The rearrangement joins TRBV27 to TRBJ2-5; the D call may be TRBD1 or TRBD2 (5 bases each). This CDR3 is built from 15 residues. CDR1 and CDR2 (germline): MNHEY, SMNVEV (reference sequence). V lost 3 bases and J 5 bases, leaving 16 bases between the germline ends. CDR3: CASSFLGDPHETQYF. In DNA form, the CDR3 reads TGTGCCAGCAGTTTTTTGGGGGATCCCCATGAGACCCAGTACTTC.

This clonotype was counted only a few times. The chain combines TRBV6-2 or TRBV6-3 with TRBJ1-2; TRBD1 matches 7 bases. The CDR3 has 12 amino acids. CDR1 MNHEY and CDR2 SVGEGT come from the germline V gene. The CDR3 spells CGSRDSIYGYTF. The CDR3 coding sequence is TGTGGCTCTCGGGACAGTATTTATGGCTACACCTTC.

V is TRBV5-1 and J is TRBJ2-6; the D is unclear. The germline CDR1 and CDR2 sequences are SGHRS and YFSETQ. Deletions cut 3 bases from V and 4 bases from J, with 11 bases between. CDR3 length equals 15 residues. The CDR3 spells CASSWMLGGANVLTF. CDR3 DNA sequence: TGCGCCAGCAGCTGGATGTTGGGGGGGGCCAACGTCCTGACTTTC.

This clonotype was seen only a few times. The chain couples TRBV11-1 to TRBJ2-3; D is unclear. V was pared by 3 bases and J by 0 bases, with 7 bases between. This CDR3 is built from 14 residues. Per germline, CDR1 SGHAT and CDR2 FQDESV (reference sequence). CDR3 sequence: CASSFPESTDTQYF. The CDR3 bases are TGTGCCAGCAGCTTTCCGGAAAGCACAGATACGCAGTATTTT.

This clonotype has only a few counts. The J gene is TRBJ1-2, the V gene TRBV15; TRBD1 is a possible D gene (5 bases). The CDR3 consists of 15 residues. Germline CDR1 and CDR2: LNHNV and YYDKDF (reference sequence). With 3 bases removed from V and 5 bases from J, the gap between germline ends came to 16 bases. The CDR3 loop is CATSSDLRQMYGYTF. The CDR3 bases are TGTGCCACCAGCAGCGATTTGCGACAGATGTATGGCTACACCTTC.

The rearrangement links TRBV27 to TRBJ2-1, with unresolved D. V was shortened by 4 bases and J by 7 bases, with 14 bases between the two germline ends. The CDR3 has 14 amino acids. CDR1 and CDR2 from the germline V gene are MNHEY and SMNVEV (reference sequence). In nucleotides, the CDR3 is TGTGCCAGCAGTTCTTGGGTATCAGTGAATGAGCAGTTCTTC. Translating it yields CASSSWVSVNEQFF.

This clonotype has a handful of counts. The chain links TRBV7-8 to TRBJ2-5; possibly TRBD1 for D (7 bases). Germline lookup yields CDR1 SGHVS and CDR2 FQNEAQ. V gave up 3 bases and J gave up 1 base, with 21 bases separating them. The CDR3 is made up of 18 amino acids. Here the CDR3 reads CASSLGTVLGRTQETQYF. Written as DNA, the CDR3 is TGTGCCAGCAGCTTGGGGACAGTCCTGGGGAGGACCCAAGAGACCCAGTACTTC. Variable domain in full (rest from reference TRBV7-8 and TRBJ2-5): GAGVSQSPRYKVAKRGQDVALRCDPISGHVSLFWYQQALGQGPEFLTYFQNEAQLDKSGLPSDRFFAERPEGSVSTLKIQRTQQEDSAVYLCASSLGTVLGRTQETQYFGPGTRLLVL.

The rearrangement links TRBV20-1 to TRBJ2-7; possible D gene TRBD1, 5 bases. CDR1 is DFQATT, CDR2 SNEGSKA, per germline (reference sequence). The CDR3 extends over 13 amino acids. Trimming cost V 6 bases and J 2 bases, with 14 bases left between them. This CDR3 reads CSAPDTLTYEQYF. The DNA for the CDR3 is TGCAGTGCGCCGGACACTCTGACCTACGAGCAGTACTTC.

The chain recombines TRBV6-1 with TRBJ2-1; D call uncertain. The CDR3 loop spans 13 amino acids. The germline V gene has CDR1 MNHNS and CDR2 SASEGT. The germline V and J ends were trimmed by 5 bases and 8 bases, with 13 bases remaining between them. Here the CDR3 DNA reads TGTGCCAGCAGTCCCTCCGGTGCCCATGAGCAGTTCTTC. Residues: CASSPSGAHEQFF.

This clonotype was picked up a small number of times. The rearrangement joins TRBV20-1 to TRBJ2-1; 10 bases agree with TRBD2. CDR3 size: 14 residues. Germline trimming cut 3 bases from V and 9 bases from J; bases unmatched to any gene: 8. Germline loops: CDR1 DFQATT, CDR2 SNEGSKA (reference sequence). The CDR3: CSASVSGRAGEQFF. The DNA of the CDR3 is TGCAGTGCTAGTGTCAGCGGGAGGGCCGGTGAGCAGTTCTTC.

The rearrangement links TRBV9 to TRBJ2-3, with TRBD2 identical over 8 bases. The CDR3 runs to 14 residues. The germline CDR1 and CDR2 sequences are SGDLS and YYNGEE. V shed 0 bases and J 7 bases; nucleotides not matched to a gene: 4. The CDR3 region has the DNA TGTGCCAGCAGCGTAGCGGGGGGGCTAAATACGCAGTATTTT. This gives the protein CASSVAGGLNTQYF.

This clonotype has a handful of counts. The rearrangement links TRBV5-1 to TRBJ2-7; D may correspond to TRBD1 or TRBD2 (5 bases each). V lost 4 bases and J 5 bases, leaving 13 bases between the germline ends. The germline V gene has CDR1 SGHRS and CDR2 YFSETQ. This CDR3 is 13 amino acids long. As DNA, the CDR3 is TGCGCCAGCAGCCAGGTCCCGGGGCACGAGCAGTACTTC. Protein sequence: CASSQVPGHEQYF.

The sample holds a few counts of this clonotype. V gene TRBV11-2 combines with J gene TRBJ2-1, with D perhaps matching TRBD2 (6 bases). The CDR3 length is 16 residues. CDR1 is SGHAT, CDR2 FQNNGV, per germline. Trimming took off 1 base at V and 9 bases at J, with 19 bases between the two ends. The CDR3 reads CASSLVGRGLTGEQFF. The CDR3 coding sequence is TGTGCCAGCAGCTTAGTGGGTAGGGGACTCACGGGTGAGCAGTTCTTC. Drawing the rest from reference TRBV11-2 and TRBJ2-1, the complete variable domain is EAGVAQSPRYKIIEKRQSVAFWCNPISGHATLYWYQQILGQGPKLLIQFQNNGVVDDSQLPKDRFSAERLKGVDSTLKIQPAKLEDSAVYLCASSLVGRGLTGEQFFGPGTRLTVL.

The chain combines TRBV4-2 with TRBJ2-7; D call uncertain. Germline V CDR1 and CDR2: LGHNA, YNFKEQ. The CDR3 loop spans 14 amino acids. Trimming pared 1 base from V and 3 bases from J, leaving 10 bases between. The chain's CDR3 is CASSQVMGIYEQYF. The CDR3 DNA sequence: TGTGCCAGCAGCCAAGTAATGGGGATCTACGAGCAGTACTTC.

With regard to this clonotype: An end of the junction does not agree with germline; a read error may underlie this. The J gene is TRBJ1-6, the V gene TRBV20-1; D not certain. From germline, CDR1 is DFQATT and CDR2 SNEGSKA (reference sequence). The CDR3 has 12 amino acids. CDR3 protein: CARAGINSPHHF. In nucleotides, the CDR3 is TGCGCCCGGGCGGGGATAAATTCACCCCACCACTTT.